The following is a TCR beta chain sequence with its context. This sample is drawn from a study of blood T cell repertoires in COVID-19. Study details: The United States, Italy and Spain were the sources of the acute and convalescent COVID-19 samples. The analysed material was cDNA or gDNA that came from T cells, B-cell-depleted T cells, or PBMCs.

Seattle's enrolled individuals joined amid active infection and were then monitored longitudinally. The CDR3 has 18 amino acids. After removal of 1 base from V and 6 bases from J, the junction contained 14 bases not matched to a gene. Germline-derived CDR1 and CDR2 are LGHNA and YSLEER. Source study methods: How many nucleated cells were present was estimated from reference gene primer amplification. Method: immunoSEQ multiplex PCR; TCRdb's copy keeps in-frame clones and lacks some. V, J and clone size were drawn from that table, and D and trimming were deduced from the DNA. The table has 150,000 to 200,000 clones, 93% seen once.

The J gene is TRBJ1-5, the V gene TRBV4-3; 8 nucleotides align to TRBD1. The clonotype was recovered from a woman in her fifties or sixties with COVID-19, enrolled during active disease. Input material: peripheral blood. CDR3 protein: CASSQAISLAGGVQPQHF. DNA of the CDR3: TGCGCCAGCAGCCAAGCGATATCTCTGGCAGGGGGCGTTCAGCCCCAGCATTTT.